These 17 T cell receptor beta chains were all obtained from the same sample, sequenced in a study of T-cell reconstitution after alpha-beta-depleted transplantation in children. Unique molecular identifiers were used in preparing the TCRbeta library. From the PCR reads, TCRdb called clonotypes with MiXCR, one entry per CDR3 protein. This sample has 350,000 to 500,000 distinct CDR3 sequences, with over 40% found just once. Sequenced material: PBMCs, taken before TCRalphabeta/CD19-depleted stem cell transplant. These receptors originate from a girl aged 2-10 years with aplastic anemia, due to receive a stem cell transplant.

With respect to this clonotype: This CDR3 fails to terminate in the conserved phenylalanine or tryptophan, so it likely reflects a read error. The DNA is omitted, as the CDR3 cannot be located on it reliably, and the CDR3 follows TCRdb's listing. This chain uses TRBV7-9 with TRBJ1-1. Both ends counted, the CDR3 spans 12 residues. Germline CDR1 reads SEHNR; CDR2 reads FQNEAQ (reference sequence). CDR3 sequence reads: CASRRGGTVKLS.

The rearrangement joins TRBV7-6 to TRBJ2-2; perhaps TRBD2 as D (5 bases). Deletions cut 5 bases from V and 0 bases from J, with 19 bases between. CDR1 SGHVS and CDR2 FNYEAQ come from the germline V gene. The CDR3 consists of 18 residues. The chain's CDR3 is CASSPKWAGQTNTGELFF. CDR3 nucleotide sequence: TGTGCCAGCAGCCCGAAATGGGCGGGCCAAACGAACACCGGGGAGCTGTTTTTT.

This clonotype showed up just a few times. The chain uses TRBV12-3 or TRBV12-4 and TRBJ1-6; D ambiguous. There are 14 residues in the CDR3. Trimming stripped 10 bases from V and 2 bases from J, with 12 bases between. The CDR3 DNA is TGTGCCACGAGAGGGAGTACCTATAATTCACCCCTCCACTTT. Translation gives CATRGSTYNSPLHF.

The J gene is TRBJ1-4, the V gene TRBV28; D is undetermined. The germline CDR1 and CDR2 sequences are MDHEN and SYDVKM. CDR3 length: 15 residues. Trimming left V 5 bases short and J 3 bases short, with 13 bases between. CDR3 amino acids: CASSPVWWPNEKLFF. The CDR3 DNA follows: TGTGCCAGCAGTCCCGTTTGGTGGCCTAATGAAAAACTGTTTTTT.

This clonotype occurred many times. This chain uses TRBV20-1 with TRBJ1-6; maybe TRBD1 (6 bases). V dropped 5 bases and J dropped 7 bases, with 15 bases sitting between them. The CDR3 has 14 amino acids. Germline V CDR1 and CDR2: DFQATT, SNEGSKA (reference sequence). The CDR3 region is CSASHGQTNSPLHF. The CDR3 DNA sequence: TGCAGTGCTTCTCATGGACAGACAAATTCACCCCTCCACTTT.

The rearrangement joins TRBV3-1 to TRBJ2-3, with D possibly matching TRBD2 (6 bases). Germline values: CDR1 LGHDT, CDR2 YNNKEL (reference sequence). V was shortened by 0 bases and J by 2 bases, with 12 bases between the two germline ends. This CDR3 has 16 residues. As DNA, the CDR3 is TGTGCCAGCAGCCAAGATCCCACGGGAGTCACAGATACGCAGTATTTT. Translated, it gives CASSQDPTGVTDTQYF.

This clonotype appeared once. The V call is TRBV20-1, the J call TRBJ2-5, with D uncertain. Germline assignment: CDR1 DFQATT and CDR2 SNEGSKA (reference sequence). V lost 5 bases, J lost 3 bases, and 16 bases lay in between. The CDR3 runs to 14 residues. The CDR3 loop is CSAVPPLGKETQYF. For the CDR3, the DNA is TGCAGTGCTGTCCCCCCTCTAGGGAAAGAGACCCAGTACTTC.

This clonotype was detected only a few times. This chain uses TRBV3-1 with TRBJ2-7, with D possibly called TRBD1 or TRBD2 (5 bases each). V lost 0 bases and J 7 bases, leaving 16 bases between the germline ends. This CDR3 has 15 amino acids. CDR1 and CDR2 from the germline V gene are LGHDT and YNNKEL (reference sequence). The CDR3, as DNA: TGTGCCAGCAGCCAAGATGCCGGGACGGGGCGTGAGCAGTACTTC. Its protein is CASSQDAGTGREQYF.

For this clonotype: A much more abundant neighbour one base away suggests this may be a read error. The chain recombines TRBV20-1 with TRBJ1-5, with D perhaps TRBD1 (5 bases). CDR3 length: 15 amino acids. The V gene's germline CDR1 is DFQATT and CDR2 SNEGSKA (reference sequence). The CDR3 here is CCATSGGAKNQPQHF. As DNA, the CDR3 is TGCTGTGCTACCTCAGGAGGGGCGAAGAATCAGCCCCAGCATTTT.

This clonotype appeared a few times. V usage is TRBV4-1 and J usage is TRBJ2-3; 7 bases match TRBD2. The germline gives CDR1 MGHRA, CDR2 YSYEKL. The CDR3 runs 18 residues. The ends lost 0 bases at V and 1 base at J; junction bases unmatched: 10. The CDR3: CASSQDPPGTSGTDTQYF. The CDR3 nucleotides are TGCGCCAGCAGCCAAGATCCCCCGGGCACTAGCGGCACAGATACGCAGTATTTT.

A few counts support this clonotype. This chain joins TRBV28 and TRBJ2-5; D is possibly TRBD2 (5 bases). This CDR3 contains 13 residues. Germline V gives CDR1 MDHEN, CDR2 SYDVKM. Trimming pared 5 bases from V and 6 bases from J, leaving 13 bases between. CDR3 DNA sequence: TGTGCCAGCAGTCCCCCTCGGAGGCAGACCCAGTACTTC. It translates to CASSPPRRQTQYF.

This clonotype was seen more than once but under ten times. The CDR3: CSALPTSGSSRKETQYF. In DNA, the CDR3 is TGCAGTGCTTTACCGACTAGCGGGAGTTCCCGAAAAGAGACCCAGTACTTC. The V gene is TRBV20-1, the J gene TRBJ2-5; 12 bases map to TRBD2. The CDR3 contains 17 residues. V was clipped by 5 bases and J by 3 bases; unmatched bases: 13. Germline V gene data show CDR1 as DFQATT and CDR2 as SNEGSKA (reference sequence).

This chain uses TRBV5-1 with TRBJ1-1; no reliable D call. Germline CDR1 and CDR2: SGHRS and YFSETQ. Trimming shortened V by 0 bases and J by 0 bases, and 9 bases separated the two germline ends. The CDR3 covers 15 residues. The CDR3 region is CASSLEGGLNTEAFF. The CDR3 region has the DNA TGCGCCAGCAGCTTGGAGGGCGGCCTGAACACTGAAGCTTTCTTT.

This clonotype was detected many times. The chain links TRBV5-1 to TRBJ1-2, with TRBD1 matching 7 bases. CDR1 and CDR2 from the germline V gene are SGHRS and YFSETQ. Unmatched junction bases numbered 6, after V lost 3 bases and J lost 4 bases. This CDR3 region has 14 residues. In DNA, the CDR3 is TGCGCCAGCAGCTCAGACAGGGTCGGCTATGGCTACACCTTC. Residues: CASSSDRVGYGYTF.

This clonotype occurred a few times. This sequence joins TRBV6-5 and TRBJ2-7; TRBD2 agrees at 7 bases. CDR1 MNHEY and CDR2 SVGAGI come from the germline V gene. The junction had 4 bases not matched to a gene; V was cut back by 2 bases and J by 3 bases. This CDR3 is 14 amino acids long. The CDR3 DNA is TGTGCCAGCAGTTACACTCCGGGAGGCTACGAGCAGTACTTC. Amino acid sequence: CASSYTPGGYEQYF.

This clonotype has only a few counts. This chain links TRBV18 with TRBJ2-7; D is undetermined. CDR1 is KGHSH and CDR2 is LQKENI in the germline V gene. Trimming took off 2 bases at V and 2 bases at J, with 7 bases between the two ends. The CDR3 runs 13 residues. The CDR3 sequence is CASSPGKTYEQYF. The CDR3 coding sequence is TGTGCCAGCTCACCAGGCAAAACCTACGAGCAGTACTTC.

The table lists this clonotype with many counts. The CDR3 sequence is CASSPPTASAQHF. The CDR3 bases are TGTGCCAGCAGTCCCCCGACAGCCTCGGCCCAGCATTTT. The rearrangement joins TRBV6-6 to TRBJ1-5; TRBD1 is a possible D gene (5 bases). CDR3 size: 13 residues. CDR1 is MNHNY and CDR2 is SVGAGI in the germline V gene (reference sequence). Trimming shortened V by 5 bases and J by 11 bases, and 16 bases separated the two germline ends.